This TCR beta chain comes out of a study of cytomegalovirus exposure and HLA in healthy donors. Across the study: The same platform as the approximately 640 first-cohort repertoires was used for the 95 to 150 validation repertoires, a later analysis reported. Notes on the study in general: Accounts indicate the classifier identified cytomegalovirus status with strong specificity and sensitivity. Whilst most TCR sequences proved rare, a subset of public TCRs occurred across many donors.

About this clone: Its antigen is unknown.

The CDR3 length is 16 residues. Trimming left V 3 bases short and J 6 bases short, with 17 bases between. Germline values: CDR1 MNHEY, CDR2 SMNVEV (reference sequence). Data came from immunoSEQ multiplex PCR; TCRdb stores just in-frame clones and leaves some out. The sample lists some 140,000 clones, about 90% seen once, with roughly 3% in the top ten. The sequence derives from a man aged 18 to 30 in good health and CMV-seronegative. The chain combines TRBV27 with TRBJ2-2; a weak D match, TRBD1 (6 bases). The sample comprised PBMCs. The CDR3 nucleotides are TGTGCCAGCAGTTTCGACCGAACAGGGATGGCCGGGGAGCTGTTTTTT. It yields the protein CASSFDRTGMAGELFF.